The 10 T cell receptor beta chains below come from one sample, sequenced in a study of blood T cell repertoires in COVID-19. Repertoires were generated with immunoSEQ multiplex PCR, while TCRdb's copy carries only in-frame clones and drops some. The sample holds a few hundred thousand clones, roughly 90% seen once. Sequencing used PBMCs or T cells enriched from blood (not recorded which). These receptors were collected from a woman in her thirties who had recovered from COVID-19.

The chain uses TRBV5-1 and TRBJ2-5, with 8 bases fitting TRBD2. The CDR3 is 14 amino acids. From germline, CDR1 is SGHRS and CDR2 YFSETQ. With V trimmed by 2 bases and J by 1 base, 1 base remained unmatched. For the CDR3, the DNA is TGCGCCAGCAGCTTAGCGGGGGCCCAAGAGACCCAGTACTTC. Translating it yields CASSLAGAQETQYF.

This chain joins TRBV9 and TRBJ2-3; 7 positions agree with TRBD2. V was pared by 4 bases and J by 2 bases, with 13 bases of the junction left unmatched. CDR3 length: 17 residues. Germline V gene sequence: CDR1 SGDLS, CDR2 YYNGEE. In nucleotides, the CDR3 is TGTGCCAGCAGCACCAGCAGAGCGGGACCAATCACAGATACGCAGTATTTT. It specifies CASSTSRAGPITDTQYF.

This sequence joins TRBV5-8 and TRBJ2-5; 15 bases align to TRBD2. The CDR3 contains 17 residues. V dropped 3 bases and J dropped 2; count of bases not matched to a gene: 5. Germline assignment: CDR1 SGHTS and CDR2 YDEGEE. CDR3: CASSSGTSGRPQETQYF. In DNA form, the CDR3 reads TGTGCCAGCAGCTCCGGGACTAGCGGGAGGCCTCAAGAGACCCAGTACTTC.

The chain joins TRBV5-6 to TRBJ1-1, with D tentatively TRBD1 (6 bases). CDR1 is SGHDT and CDR2 is YYEEEE in the germline V gene. This CDR3 is 13 amino acids long. V lost 1 base and J lost 3, with 7 bases in between. Here the CDR3 DNA reads TGTGCCAGCAGCTTGACAGGGTACACTGAAGCTTTCTTT. Translated: CASSLTGYTEAFF.

The rearrangement uses TRBV15 and TRBJ1-2; 10 positions agree with TRBD1. J was trimmed by 7 bases and V by 1 base; bases with no gene match: 6. The CDR3 is made up of 15 amino acids. Germline CDR1 reads LNHNV; CDR2 reads YYDKDF (reference sequence). Here the CDR3 reads CATSRAVTGGAGYTF. The DNA for the CDR3 is TGTGCCACCAGCAGAGCTGTGACAGGGGGCGCTGGCTACACCTTC.

The CDR3 protein is CASSPHPTGASYNEQFF. CDR3 coding DNA: TGTGCCAGCAGCCCACACCCTACAGGGGCTTCCTACAATGAGCAGTTCTTC. This chain links TRBV7-3 with TRBJ2-1; TRBD1 matches 7 bases. V lost 5 bases to trimming and J lost 1 base; unmatched junction nucleotides: 11. CDR3 length: 17 residues. Germline V lookup: CDR1 SGHTA, CDR2 FQGTGA.

With respect to this clone: One end of the junction fails to match germline, which may point to a read error. The chain uses TRBV12-3 or TRBV12-4 and TRBJ1-2; TRBD1 matches 10 bases. This CDR3 spans 11 amino acids. CDR3 amino acids: CASSLSGQGVF. The CDR3 DNA reads as TGTGCCAGCAGTTTAAGCGGACAGGGGGTTTTC.

The rearrangement joins TRBV7-2 to TRBJ2-3; 7 nucleotides line up with TRBD2. In germline, CDR1 is SGHTA, CDR2 FQGNSA. The CDR3 contains 15 residues. V was clipped by 4 bases and J by 0 bases; unmatched bases: 4. Here the CDR3 DNA reads TGTGCCAGCAGCTCCTGGGGAGGGAGCACAGATACGCAGTATTTT. This codes for CASSSWGGSTDTQYF.

The genes are TRBV29-1 and TRBJ1-1, with D perhaps matching TRBD1 (5 bases). The CDR3 runs 11 residues. The V end was cut by 4 bases, the J end by 8 bases, with 11 bases between. In germline, CDR1 is SQVTM, CDR2 ANQGSEA. DNA for the CDR3: TGCAGCGTTGGCCTTAACAGGGAAGCTTTCTTT. Translation: CSVGLNREAFF. The entire variable domain, with the rest obtained from reference TRBV29-1 and TRBJ1-1, is as follows: SAVISQKPSRDICQRGTSLTIQCQVDSQVTMMFWYRQQPGQSLTLIATANQGSEATYESGFVIDKFPISRPNLTFSTLTVSNMSPEDSSIYLCSVGLNREAFFGQGTRLTVV.

For the CDR3, the DNA is TGCGCCAGCAGCTTGGACTGGAATCAGCCCCAGCATTTT. Translating gives CASSLDWNQPQHF. This chain uses TRBV5-1 with TRBJ1-5; D is unresolved. Germline CDR1 and CDR2: SGHRS and YFSETQ. V shed 0 bases and J shed 4 bases, with 5 bases lying between them. This CDR3 has 13 residues.